This TCR beta chain appears in the sequencing data of a study of blood T cell repertoires in COVID-19. In the study overall: Sites across the United States, Italy and Spain contributed samples from acute and convalescent COVID-19.

Libraries were prepared by immunoSEQ multiplex PCR; TCRdb keeps only in-frame clonotypes and omits some of them. Altogether about 180,000 clones are present, approximately 89% being singletons, with the ten largest covering around 6.2%. Germline lookup yields CDR1 MNHEY and CDR2 SVGAGI. Germline trimming cut 5 bases from V and 0 bases from J; bases unmatched to any gene: 1. This CDR3 has 15 amino acids. This TCR was sampled from a man in his forties who had recovered from COVID-19. Sequences were obtained from PBMCs or T cells enriched from blood (not recorded which). The chain links TRBV6-5 to TRBJ2-6, with 7 nucleotides matching TRBD1. CDR3 sequence: CASSRDSSGANVLTF. CDR3 sequence (DNA): TGTGCCAGCAGTCGGGACAGCTCTGGGGCCAACGTCCTGACTTTC.